This T cell receptor beta chain appears in the sequencing data of a study of T cell repertoires in cytomegalovirus infection. Study overall: TCR beta signatures that were public indicated CMV infection and matching HLA type.

Germline CDR1 and CDR2: DFQATT and SNEGSKA (reference sequence). V was pared by 2 bases and J by 1 base, with 5 bases between. The CDR3 runs 12 residues. One entry per CDR3 protein, called by TCRdb with MiXCR from the reads. The sample lists fewer than 300,000 distinct CDR3 sequences; around 25% were seen once. Study conclusions and caveats: The study found HLA-C-restricted CMV-specific TCR beta clonotypes dominating the ex vivo response. The study identified carriers of CMV plus the relevant HLA from cumulative public TCR beta family frequency.

As to this clonotype: Its specificity is not known.

This receptor was obtained from a human donor in good health (CMV status not recorded). Some clones in this sample may be carry-over from other donors' samples. The sequencing input was PBMCs. The chain couples TRBV20-1 to TRBJ1-1; no firm D call. The CDR3 DNA is TGCAGTGCTAGAAGGGCGAACACTGAAGCTTTCTTT. It is translated as CSARRANTEAFF.